These T cell receptor beta chains were read from a single sample in a study of blood T cell repertoires in COVID-19. TCRdb keeps only in-frame clones here, not all; method: immunoSEQ multiplex PCR. The sample lists 140,000 to 150,000 clones, 70% to 90% seen once, with 3.4% in the top ten. The sequencing sample was made of PBMCs or T cells enriched from blood (not recorded which). Receptor source: a woman between 50 and 59 years old with acute COVID-19. Each CDR3 is given with its conserved first and last residue. A D gene is named only where the DNA matches it firmly. Size is stated for part of the rows, as once, few or many counts, or as a class when the clone is expanded.

v_call	j_call	clone_size	d_call	cdr3_aa	cdr3_nt
TRBV5-1	TRBJ2-5	.	.	CASSLAGSQETQYF	TGCGCCAGCAGCTTGGCGGGTTCTCAAGAGACCCAGTACTTC
TRBV6-2/TRBV6-3	TRBJ2-7	.	.	CASSYGALLEQYF	TGTGCCAGCAGTTACGGAGCGCTCCTCGAGCAGTACTTC
TRBV7-9	TRBJ2-5	.	TRBD2	CASSLARGSGSETQYF	TGTGCCAGCAGCTTAGCCCGAGGTAGCGGGAGTGAGACCCAGTACTTC
TRBV3-1/TRBV3-2	TRBJ2-1	.	TRBD2	CASSKTSGSLFEQFF	TGTGCCAGCAGTAAGACTAGCGGGAGTTTGTTTGAGCAGTTCTTC
TRBV27	TRBJ2-2	few	TRBD2	CASSAGKVAGAGELFF	TGTGCCAGCAGTGCGGGAAAGGTAGCGGGAGCCGGGGAGCTGTTTTTT
TRBV7-9	TRBJ2-1	.	TRBD1	CASSFTGGINEQFF	TGTGCCAGCAGCTTTACAGGGGGGATCAATGAGCAGTTCTTC
TRBV12-3/TRBV12-4	TRBJ1-2	.	.	CASSIHRDGYTF	TGTGCCAGCAGTATCCACAGGGATGGCTACACCTTC
TRBV12-5	TRBJ2-2	.	TRBD2	CASGPGTSGRADTGELFF	TGTGCTAGTGGTCCGGGGACTAGCGGGAGGGCCGACACCGGGGAGCTGTTTTTT
TRBV3-1/TRBV3-2	TRBJ2-1	few	TRBD1	CASSQDRGYEQFF	TGTGCCAGCAGCCAAGACAGGGGGTATGAGCAGTTCTTC
TRBV6-2/TRBV6-3	TRBJ2-7	.	TRBD2	CASSYPTGTSGRAPEQYF	TGTGCCAGCAGTTACCCCACCGGGACTAGCGGGAGAGCCCCCGAGCAGTACTTC
TRBV3-1/TRBV3-2	TRBJ2-1	.	TRBD2	CASSQAGLAGSYNEQFF	TGTGCCAGCAGCCAAGCAGGACTAGCGGGTTCCTACAATGAGCAGTTCTTC
TRBV2	TRBJ1-4	.	.	CANKPGHSYEKLFF	TGTGCCAACAAACCGGGACACAGTTATGAAAAACTGTTTTTT
TRBV7-7	TRBJ2-7	.	.	CASSLATGSAQLNPYEQYF	TGTGCTAGCAGCTTAGCTACAGGGAGCGCTCAGCTAAACCCCTACGAGCAGTACTTC
TRBV19	TRBJ2-7	few	TRBD1	CASRPDRGRGKQYF	TGTGCCAGTAGACCTGACAGGGGGCGCGGGAAGCAGTACTTC
TRBV11-2	TRBJ2-5	.	TRBD2	CASSPTTSGGQETQYF	TGTGCCAGCAGCCCAACGACTAGCGGGGGCCAAGAGACCCAGTACTTC
TRBV6-1	TRBJ1-5	few	.	CASSEEFEGQPQHF	TGTGCCAGCAGTGAAGAATTTGAGGGTCAGCCCCAGCATTTT
TRBV5-1	TRBJ2-1	few	TRBD1	CASSFGQGVNEQFF	TGCGCCAGCAGCTTCGGACAGGGGGTCAATGAGCAGTTCTTC
TRBV5-4	TRBJ2-1	.	TRBD2	CASSPLSGTSGISYNEQFF	TGTGCCAGCAGCCCACTTTCCGGGACTAGCGGGATCAGCTACAATGAGCAGTTCTTC
TRBV7-8	TRBJ2-1	once	TRBD2	CASRVSGRNSFEQFF	TGTGCCAGCAGGGTTAGCGGGAGGAACTCTTTCGAGCAGTTCTTC
TRBV11-2	TRBJ2-7	.	TRBD1	CASSLDEAGTGSYEQYF	TGTGCCAGCAGCTTAGATGAGGCCGGGACAGGGAGCTACGAGCAGTACTTC
TRBV30	TRBJ1-5	.	TRBD1	CAWRGQDGGNQPQHF	TGTGCCTGGAGAGGACAGGATGGCGGCAATCAGCCCCAGCATTTT
TRBV2	TRBJ1-5	.	TRBD1	CASRGTARNQPQHF	TGTGCCAGCAGGGGGACAGCTCGCAATCAGCCCCAGCATTTT
TRBV28	TRBJ1-2	.	TRBD1	CASSARRQGGYGYTF	TGTGCCAGCAGTGCCCGTCGACAGGGGGGCTATGGCTACACCTTC
TRBV30	TRBJ2-3	.	.	CAWRTPGTSTDTQYF	TGTGCCTGGAGAACCCCCGGGACTAGCACAGATACGCAGTATTTT
TRBV5-1	TRBJ2-1	.	TRBD1	CASSLEGQVRLGNEQFF	TGCGCCAGCAGCTTGGAGGGACAGGTGAGGCTGGGGAATGAGCAGTTCTTC
TRBV19	TRBJ1-5	.	TRBD1	CASSSLGQGHQPQHF	TGTGCCAGTAGTAGTTTGGGACAGGGTCATCAGCCCCAGCATTTT
TRBV7-9	TRBJ2-1	.	TRBD2	CASSLTIHSGSNEQFF	TGTGCCAGCAGCTTGACTATACACAGCGGGAGCAATGAGCAGTTCTTC
TRBV19	TRBJ1-2	few	.	CASSPQGGSVGGYTF	TGTGCCAGTAGTCCCCAGGGCGGGAGTGTGGGTGGCTACACCTTC